A single sample gave rise to the 28 T cell receptor beta chains below, sequenced in a study of blood T cells in healthy people across ages. A second PCR of roughly 7 to 11 cycles used a sample-barcoded 5' primer and a J-beta primer mix. From the 5' RACE reads, TCRdb called clonotypes with MiXCR, one entry per CDR3 protein. The table records approximately 800,000 distinct CDR3 sequences, around 36% of them present only once. The sample taken for sequencing was blood. The receptors here all came from a man aged 18 to 29 in good health.

The chain combines TRBV12-3 or TRBV12-4 with TRBJ1-3, with a tentative D call TRBD1 (5 bases). V was cut by 1 base and J by 0 bases, with 16 bases left in between. This CDR3 has 18 amino acids. The CDR3 nucleotides are TGTGCCAGCAGTTTAGGGTTAGGGACGGGGCTCTCTGGAAACACCATATATTTT. Translation gives CASSLGLGTGLSGNTIYF.

V usage is TRBV29-1 and J usage is TRBJ2-5; possibly TRBD2 for D (7 bases). The CDR3 loop spans 17 amino acids. Trimming shortened V by 7 bases and J by 0 bases, and 24 bases separated the two germline ends. The germline V gene has CDR1 SQVTM and CDR2 ANQGSEA. For the CDR3, the DNA is TGCAGCGGTACCTCCTCCTCCGAGCGGGACAACCAAGAGACCCAGTACTTC. Its translation: CSGTSSSERDNQETQYF.

This clonotype was recorded once. The chain couples TRBV15 to TRBJ2-1, with a possible D match to TRBD2 (5 bases). The CDR3 length is 13 residues. The germline V gene has CDR1 LNHNV and CDR2 YYDKDF (reference sequence). V was pared by 0 bases and J by 7 bases, with 7 bases between. The CDR3 nucleotides read TGTGCCACCAGCAGAGAAAGAGGGAATGAGCAGTTCTTC. Its translation is CATSRERGNEQFF.

The J gene is TRBJ2-4, the V gene TRBV6-1, with D possibly being TRBD2 (6 bases). TRBJ2-7 matches the DNA end more closely, so the J call is doubtful. The CDR3 has 13 residues. Germline loops: CDR1 MNHNS, CDR2 SASEGT. Here the CDR3 reads CASSEGLAYEQYF. The CDR3, as DNA: TGTGCCAGCAGTGAAGGACTAGCCTACGAGCAGTACTTC.

Worth noting for this clonotype: A single base separates this from a much larger clone, so it may be a read error. V gene TRBV5-1 combines with J gene TRBJ1-6; possibly TRBD1 for D (5 bases). CDR3 length: 12 amino acids. The germline V gene has CDR1 SGHRS and CDR2 YFSETQ. CDR3 nucleotides: TGCACCAGCAGCTCCAGGGATTCACCCCTCCACTTT. It specifies CTSSSRDSPLHF.

For this clonotype: One junction end does not reproduce the germline sequence, and a read error may be involved. The chain uses TRBV5-6 and TRBJ2-7, with a possible D match to TRBD1 (6 bases). The CDR3 is 17 amino acids. Germline V CDR1 and CDR2: SGHDT, YYEEEE. DNA for the CDR3: TGTGTCAGCAGCCTCGCCCTGACAGGCGCGACCTCCTACGAGCAGTACTTC. Protein product: CVSSLALTGATSYEQYF.

The genes are TRBV6-6 and TRBJ1-1; TRBD1 might be the D (6 bases). The CDR3 has 17 residues. The V end was cut by 6 bases, the J end by 2 bases, with 22 bases between. Germline V lookup: CDR1 MNHNY, CDR2 SVGAGI (reference sequence). Here the CDR3 reads CASRQTGNDAYNTEAFF. The CDR3 DNA sequence: TGTGCCAGCAGACAAACAGGGAATGATGCTTATAACACTGAAGCTTTCTTT.

The chain employs TRBV7-9 and TRBJ2-7, with D unclear. With the DNA end fitting TRBJ2-5 better, the J assignment may be wrong. Germline V gives CDR1 SEHNR, CDR2 FQNEAQ (reference sequence). The CDR3 contains 12 residues. The DNA of the CDR3 is TGTGCCAGCAGTAGGCTAGTCGAGACCCAGTACTTC. Amino acids: CASSRLVETQYF.

This clonotype came up a few times. The chain links TRBV4-1 to TRBJ2-2; D uncertain. V was cut by 1 base and J by 4 bases, with 13 bases left in between. CDR1 and CDR2 (germline): MGHRA, YSYEKL. The CDR3 is made up of 16 amino acids. CDR3 in DNA: TGCGCCAGCAGCCAAGTGGGTCCCCTCCTCACCGGGGAGCTGTTTTTT. The encoded protein is CASSQVGPLLTGELFF.

V is TRBV29-1 and J is TRBJ2-7; 7 bases line up with TRBD1. The CDR3 is made up of 15 amino acids. Germline CDR1 and CDR2: SQVTM and ANQGSEA. The J segment lost 1 base and the V segment lost 0 bases, leaving 6 bases of the junction unmatched. CDR3 protein: CSVEDPRTGSYEQYF. CDR3 nucleotides: TGCAGCGTTGAAGATCCCCGGACAGGATCCTACGAGCAGTACTTC.

Ten or more counts support this clonotype. The chain joins TRBV20-1 to TRBJ2-1, with D unresolved. Germline V gene data show CDR1 as DFQATT and CDR2 as SNEGSKA (reference sequence). V lost 4 bases, J lost 0 bases, and 7 bases lay in between. CDR3 length: 13 amino acids. This chain's CDR3 is CSAKPASYNEQFF. The CDR3 nucleotides are TGCAGTGCTAAACCGGCCTCCTACAATGAGCAGTTCTTC.

This clonotype turned up a few times. The rearrangement uses TRBV20-1 and TRBJ2-7; D ambiguous. The CDR3 is 12 residues long. The germline V and J ends were trimmed by 3 bases and 7 bases, with 13 bases remaining between them. The germline CDR1 and CDR2 sequences are DFQATT and SNEGSKA (reference sequence). CDR3 DNA: TGCAGTGCTAGTAGCCGGCGAAATGAGCAGTACTTC. Residues: CSASSRRNEQYF.

The sample holds a few counts of this clonotype. The chain uses TRBV7-9 and TRBJ2-4; 7 nucleotides agree with TRBD1. V lost 2 bases to trimming and J lost 6 bases; unmatched junction nucleotides: 7. CDR1 is SEHNR and CDR2 is FQNEAQ in the germline V gene (reference sequence). The CDR3 runs to 15 residues. The CDR3: CASSLLAGGLNIQYF. The CDR3 DNA sequence: TGTGCCAGCAGCTTATTGGCAGGGGGATTAAACATTCAGTACTTC. Full variable domain (rest looked up from reference TRBV7-9 and TRBJ2-4): DTGVSQNPRHKITKRGQNVTFRCDPISEHNRLYWYRQTLGQGPEFLTYFQNEAQLEKSRLLSDRFSAERPKGSFSTLEIQRTEQGDSAMYLCASSLLAGGLNIQYFGAGTRLSVL.

This clonotype has just a few counts. This chain uses TRBV5-1 with TRBJ1-1; no clear D. CDR1 is SGHRS, CDR2 YFSETQ, per germline. Trimming left V 1 base short and J 4 bases short, with 11 bases between. CDR3 length: 14 residues. The CDR3 region has the DNA TGCGCCAGCAGCTTGACGGGTGTCGTCACTGAAGCTTTCTTT. As protein: CASSLTGVVTEAFF.

CDR3 DNA sequence: TGTGCCAGCAGCAGACAGAGTAGAAACACCATATATTTT. Protein product: CASSRQSRNTIYF. The rearrangement links TRBV11-2 to TRBJ1-3; the D gene is possibly TRBD1 (5 bases). The CDR3 is 13 amino acids. Germline V gene sequence: CDR1 SGHAT, CDR2 FQNNGV. V shed 5 bases and J shed 5 bases, with 10 bases lying between them.

This clonotype was detected only a few times. The chain uses TRBV12-3 or TRBV12-4 and TRBJ1-2, with D tentatively TRBD1 (6 bases). V was pared by 7 bases and J by 4 bases, with 16 bases between. The CDR3 spans 14 residues. For the CDR3, the DNA is TGTGCCAGCAACAGGGAGGGGATGGGCTATGGCTACACCTTC. This translates into CASNREGMGYGYTF.

The chain is built from TRBV7-9 and TRBJ2-1; no reliable D call. Between the trimmed V and J ends, which lost 1 base and 4 bases, there was a span of 11 bases. Germline V gene data show CDR1 as SEHNR and CDR2 as FQNEAQ (reference sequence). The CDR3 is 15 residues long. The CDR3 DNA is TGTGCCAGCAGCTTAGAGGCGGCAACTTACAATGAGCAGTTCTTC. It codes for CASSLEAATYNEQFF. The full variable domain, in which reference TRBV7-9 and TRBJ2-1 provide the parts outside the CDR3, is DTGVSQNPRHKITKRGQNVTFRCDPISEHNRLYWYRQTLGQGPEFLTYFQNEAQLEKSRLLSDRFSAERPKGSFSTLEIQRTEQGDSAMYLCASSLEAATYNEQFFGPGTRLTVL.

The V call is TRBV4-2, the J call TRBJ2-7, with D perhaps matching TRBD1 or TRBD2 (5 bases each). Germline assignment: CDR1 LGHNA and CDR2 YNFKEQ. Trimming pared 0 bases from V and 7 bases from J, leaving 16 bases between. CDR3 size: 15 residues. CDR3 DNA: TGTGCCAGCAGCCAAGATTGGGGGTTGGCGAGTGAGCAGTACTTC. Translation gives CASSQDWGLASEQYF.

This chain uses TRBV20-1 with TRBJ1-4, with TRBD1 matching 7 bases. CDR1 is DFQATT and CDR2 is SNEGSKA in the germline V gene (reference sequence). V gave up 3 bases and J gave up 0 bases; unmatched junction bases: 7. CDR3 length: 16 residues. The CDR3 region has the DNA TGCAGTGCTAGTCAGGGGGGGGGGACAACTAATGAAAAACTGTTTTTT. It encodes CSASQGGGTTNEKLFF.

The table lists this clonotype with a few counts. CDR3 sequence (DNA): TGTGCCAGCAGCTTAGACGGGGGCCAGCAGTACTTC. Its protein product is CASSLDGGQQYF. The gene calls are TRBV7-9 and TRBJ2-7; D possibly uses TRBD1 or TRBD2 (6 bases each). Trimming took 1 base from V and 8 from J, leaving 9 bases between them. The germline gives CDR1 SEHNR, CDR2 FQNEAQ (reference sequence). The CDR3 spans 12 residues.

On this clonotype: This may stem from a read error, because a much larger clone lies one nucleotide away. The chain employs TRBV12-3 or TRBV12-4 and TRBJ2-1; D is possibly TRBD2 (5 bases). V gave up 3 bases and J gave up 13 bases, with 22 bases separating them. The CDR3 contains 15 residues. The CDR3 DNA follows: TGTGCCAGCAGTTTCCGGGGTCCTCGCCAAGAGACCCAGTTCTTC. Encoded protein: CASSFRGPRQETQFF.

This clonotype was seen a few times. V is TRBV12-3 or TRBV12-4 and J is TRBJ2-7; a possible D gene is TRBD1 (6 bases). V lost 6 bases to trimming and J lost 2 bases, with 14 bases between them. The CDR3 extends over 14 amino acids. CDR3 amino acids: CASSRTGPAYEQYF. The CDR3 nucleotides read TGTGCCAGCAGCCGAACAGGGCCGGCCTACGAGCAGTACTTC.

This clonotype occurred a few times. This chain links TRBV27 with TRBJ1-2; 7 nucleotides line up with TRBD1. Losses at the gene ends were 5 bases for V and 6 bases for J; bases not matched to a gene: 15. The CDR3 is 16 amino acids. The germline CDR1 and CDR2 sequences are MNHEY and SMNVEV (reference sequence). The CDR3 is CASSRVELTGPHGYTF. The DNA for the CDR3 is TGTGCCAGCAGTCGCGTTGAGCTGACAGGGCCCCATGGCTACACCTTC.

V and J are TRBV7-2 and TRBJ2-7; perhaps TRBD1 as D (5 bases). The CDR3 has 12 residues. Per germline, CDR1 SGHTA and CDR2 FQGNSA. The V end lost 5 bases, the J end lost 5 bases, and 10 bases lay between the germline ends. CDR3 DNA sequence: TGTACCAGCAGCCTCCCAGGGAACGAGCAGTACTTC. This gives the protein CTSSLPGNEQYF. The entire variable domain, with the rest obtained from reference TRBV7-2 and TRBJ2-7, is as follows: GAGVSQSPSNKVTEKGKDVELRCDPISGHTALYWYRQSLGQGLEFLIYFQGNSAPDKSGLPSDRFSAERTGGSVSTLTIQRTQQEDSAVYLCTSSLPGNEQYFGPGTRLTVT.

This clonotype was observed a single time. J is TRBJ2-2 and V is TRBV18; TRBD2 matches 10 bases. V shed 3 bases and J 0 bases; nucleotides not matched to a gene: 4. CDR3 size: 17 residues. Germline V CDR1 and CDR2: KGHSH, LQKENI. The CDR3 bases are TGTGCCAGCTCACCCCTGGGACTAGCGTCGAACACCGGGGAGCTGTTTTTT. Its translation: CASSPLGLASNTGELFF.

The chain uses TRBV21-1 and TRBJ1-1; the D call of TRBD1 is as the table states it, not checked on the DNA. TRBV21-1 is marked as a pseudogene. The CDR3 consists of 15 residues. The CDR3 here is CASSKGNRVNTEAFF. DNA of the CDR3: TGTGCCAGCAGCAAGGGAAACAGGGTGAACACTGAAGCTTTCTTT.

The chain joins TRBV14 to TRBJ2-1; 9 nucleotides match TRBD2. The V gene end was trimmed by 7 bases and the J gene end by 3 bases; junction bases not matched to a gene: 13. Germline V gives CDR1 SGHDN, CDR2 FVKESK. This CDR3 contains 17 residues. CDR3 amino acids: CASMPFGSGGRYNEQFF. The CDR3 region has the DNA TGTGCCAGCATGCCGTTCGGTAGCGGGGGTCGCTACAATGAGCAGTTCTTC.

Comments on this clonotype: Relative to the germline gene, one junction end is altered; a read error may explain this. V usage is TRBV12-3 or TRBV12-4 and J usage is TRBJ1-1; the match to TRBD1 covers 8 bases. CDR3 length: 14 residues. The DNA for the CDR3 is TGTGACAGCAGTCCGGGACAGGAGAACACTGAAGCTTTCTTT. The encoded protein is CDSSPGQENTEAFF.